This T cell receptor (beta chain) was identified in a study of blood T cell repertoires in COVID-19. CDR1 and CDR2 (germline): MDHEN, SYDVKM. The germline V and J ends were trimmed by 5 bases and 5 bases, with 10 bases remaining between them. The CDR3 has 14 amino acids. This clone was counted a single time. The data were produced by immunoSEQ multiplex PCR, yet TCRdb's version contains in-frame clones alone and is incomplete. The sample comprises around 76,000 clones, 65% to 80% of which are singletons, and 25% to 30% rests with the top ten. This clonotype originated in a woman older than 75 with active or convalescent COVID-19. V gene TRBV28 combines with J gene TRBJ2-6, with D possibly matching TRBD2 (5 bases). Sequenced sample: peripheral blood. This CDR3 reads CASSQRSRANVLTF. For the CDR3, the DNA is TGTGCCAGCAGTCAGCGGTCTAGGGCCAACGTCCTGACTTTC.